Sequencing of this TCR beta chain was carried out in a study of cytomegalovirus exposure and HLA in healthy donors. In regard to this clone: Antigen specificity is unknown.

This table comes from immunoSEQ multiplex PCR, and its TCRdb copy is limited to in-frame clones, with some not included. The sample comprises about 220,000 clones, around nine tenths of which are singletons, and more than 1% rests with the top ten. CDR3 length equals 15 residues. Germline V CDR1 and CDR2: SGHVS, FNYEAQ. V was clipped by 0 bases and J by 6 bases; unmatched bases: 4. Study-wide findings and caveats: Most sequenced TCRs were rare (though some public TCRs occurred in many donors). The study flagged about 150 TCR beta chains as cytomegalovirus-associated. First-cohort TCR clusters were later found to tend to co-occur in the 120 validation repertoires.

This receptor was obtained from a woman in her late teens or twenties in good health and CMV-seronegative. The chain combines TRBV7-6 with TRBJ1-4; 7 bases are shared with TRBD1. Sequencing was done on a sample of PBMCs. Written as DNA, the CDR3 is TGTGCCAGCAGCTTAGCCAAAGGACAGGATGAAAAACTGTTTTTT. Translation: CASSLAKGQDEKLFF. Complete variable domain (other parts from reference TRBV7-6 and TRBJ1-4): GAGVSQSPRYKVTKRGQDVALRCDPISGHVSLYWYRQALGQGPEFLTYFNYEAQQDKSGLPNDRFSAERPEGSISTLTIQRTEQRDSAMYRCASSLAKGQDEKLFFGSGTQLSVL.